Listed below are T cell receptor beta chains from one sample, sequenced in a study of blood T cell repertoires in COVID-19. Using immunoSEQ multiplex PCR, the repertoire was profiled, and TCRdb retains in-frame clones only, with some absent. The top ten hold about 4% of the sample, which has 210,000 or so clones, approximately 88% seen once. Sequencing was done on a sample of PBMCs or T cells enriched from blood (not recorded which). The receptors come from a woman aged 25 to 39 who had been exposed to COVID-19. Both conserved end residues are part of each CDR3. D genes are given only for firm matches. Size is omitted from some rows. Given values are once, few, many or a class for expanded clones.

V	size	J	D	CDR3	DNA
TRBV5-1	.	TRBJ2-3	TRBD2	CASSLPLAGVDTQYF	TGCGCCAGCAGCTTGCCCCTAGCGGGAGTGGATACGCAGTATTTT
TRBV30	.	TRBJ2-7	TRBD1	CAWGFSVRDRQSYEQYF	TGTGCCTGGGGATTTTCAGTAAGGGACAGGCAATCCTACGAGCAGTACTTC
TRBV6-6	.	TRBJ2-2	.	CASRAGQHTGELFF	TGTGCCAGCAGGGCCGGACAGCACACCGGGGAGCTGTTTTTT
TRBV6-5	.	TRBJ1-2	TRBD1	CASSYGDSKANYGYTF	TGTGCCAGCAGTTACGGGGACAGCAAAGCTAACTATGGCTACACCTTC
TRBV11-2	.	TRBJ2-1	TRBD2	CASSLVLAGVHNEQFF	TGTGCCAGCAGCTTAGTCCTAGCGGGAGTCCACAATGAGCAGTTCTTC
TRBV18	.	TRBJ1-1	.	CASSPQQSGVTFF	TGTGCCAGCTCACCCCAACAATCGGGGGTAACTTTCTTT
TRBV15	.	TRBJ2-5	.	CATKSLWQETQYF	TGTGCCACCAAGTCCCTGTGGCAGGAGACCCAGTACTTC
TRBV29-1	.	TRBJ1-5	.	CSVKSGVDQPQHF	TGCAGCGTTAAATCAGGGGTTGATCAGCCCCAGCATTTT
TRBV5-1	.	TRBJ2-7	TRBD2	CASSSGLAALYEQYF	TGCGCCAGCAGCTCGGGACTAGCGGCTTTGTACGAGCAGTACTTC
TRBV28	.	TRBJ2-6	.	CASSYPWTADPSGANVLTF	TGTGCCAGCAGTTACCCGTGGACAGCGGACCCCTCTGGGGCCAACGTCCTGACTTTC
TRBV28	.	TRBJ1-5	.	CASSFRQSNQPQHF	TGTGCCAGCAGTTTTAGACAGAGCAATCAGCCCCAGCATTTT
TRBV5-6	.	TRBJ1-3	TRBD1	CASSLQGRGNTIYF	TGTGCCAGCAGCTTACAGGGGAGAGGAAACACCATATATTTT
TRBV28	.	TRBJ1-1	.	CASSSGSGAFF	TGTGCCAGCAGTTCGGGAAGCGGAGCTTTCTTT
TRBV11-2	.	TRBJ2-7	.	CASSLRGWRSYEQYF	TGTGCCAGCAGCTTGAGGGGGTGGAGGTCCTACGAGCAGTACTTC
TRBV6-5	.	TRBJ2-7	.	CASNGQPSSYEQYF	TGTGCCAGCAACGGACAGCCTAGCTCCTACGAGCAGTACTTC
TRBV3-1/TRBV3-2	.	TRBJ2-5	TRBD2	CASSQGASGRIQETQYF	TGTGCCAGCAGCCAAGGGGCTAGCGGGAGGATCCAAGAGACCCAGTACTTC
TRBV5-6	.	TRBJ2-7	TRBD2	CASSPGLAGFPTYEQYF	TGTGCCAGCAGCCCTGGACTAGCGGGATTTCCGACCTACGAGCAGTACTTC
TRBV20-1	.	TRBJ1-6	TRBD1	CSASRQGRNSPLHF	TGCAGTGCTAGTCGACAGGGGAGGAATTCACCCCTCCACTTT
TRBV7-9	.	TRBJ1-4	TRBD1	CASSLEGQGTGNEKLFF	TGTGCCAGCAGCTTAGAGGGACAGGGGACGGGTAATGAAAAACTGTTTTTT
TRBV5-1	.	TRBJ2-2	.	CASSLVPGSGELFF	TGCGCCAGCAGCTTGGTTCCCGGTTCCGGGGAGCTGTTTTTT
TRBV18	.	TRBJ2-1	TRBD2	CASSPHSPEGGSPQFF	TGTGCCAGCTCGCCTCACTCTCCGGAGGGCGGGAGTCCGCAGTTCTTC
TRBV6-6	.	TRBJ1-3	.	CASSRGSGNTIYF	TGTGCCAGCAGTAGAGGCTCTGGAAACACCATATATTTT
TRBV5-1	.	TRBJ2-1	.	CASSSTSRLSSYNEQFF	TGCGCCAGCAGCTCCACCTCCAGACTGAGCTCCTACAATGAGCAGTTCTTC
TRBV3-1/TRBV3-2	.	TRBJ1-3	.	CASSTHRAGDSGNTIYF	TGTGCCAGCAGCACACACAGGGCGGGGGACTCTGGAAACACCATATATTTT
TRBV18	.	TRBJ1-1	TRBD1	CASSSLQGGDTEAFF	TGTGCCAGCTCATCCCTACAGGGGGGGGACACTGAAGCTTTCTTT
TRBV10-3	.	TRBJ1-6	.	CAIRAGSNSPLHF	TGTGCCATCAGAGCAGGTAGTAATTCACCCCTCCACTTT
TRBV6-4	.	TRBJ1-6	.	CASSERTDNSPLHF	TGTGCCAGCAGTGAGAGGACAGATAATTCACCCCTCCACTTT
TRBV24-1	.	TRBJ2-7	TRBD1	CATTGGQGVYEQYF	TGTGCCACCACCGGGGGACAGGGGGTCTACGAGCAGTACTTC
TRBV6-2/TRBV6-3	.	TRBJ2-7	TRBD2	CASSYSRLAGPSSYEQYF	TGTGCCAGCAGTTACTCCCGGCTAGCGGGACCTAGCTCCTACGAGCAGTACTTC
TRBV7-9	few	TRBJ2-3	.	CASSPGLTSTDTQYF	TGTGCCAGCAGCCCTGGACTAACTAGCACAGATACGCAGTATTTT
TRBV7-7	.	TRBJ1-1	.	CARLTRDEAFF	TGTGCTAGACTCACGAGAGACGAAGCTTTCTTT
TRBV24-1	.	TRBJ2-1	TRBD2	CATSDFSGKYNEQFF	TGTGCCACCAGTGATTTTAGCGGGAAGTACAATGAGCAGTTCTTC
TRBV2	few	TRBJ1-6	.	CASSDRRGNFSPLHF	TGTGCCAGCAGTGACCGAAGGGGTAATTTTTCACCCCTCCACTTT
TRBV2	.	TRBJ1-5	.	CASSADRGADQPQHF	TGTGCCAGCAGCGCCGACCGGGGGGCGGATCAGCCCCAGCATTTT
TRBV7-3	.	TRBJ2-7	TRBD1	CASSPSSHRGRNEQYF	TGTGCCAGCAGCCCCTCATCTCACAGGGGAAGGAACGAGCAGTACTTC
TRBV27	.	TRBJ1-1	.	CASSLKSGQSQAFF	TGTGCCAGCAGTTTAAAGTCGGGACAATCTCAAGCTTTCTTT
TRBV6-5	.	TRBJ1-3	.	CASRPVSSGNTIYF	TGTGCCAGCCGCCCGGTGAGCTCTGGAAACACCATATATTTT
TRBV10-1	.	TRBJ2-7	TRBD2	CASSYGLAGEQYF	TGCGCCAGCAGCTATGGACTAGCGGGAGAGCAGTACTTC
TRBV28	.	TRBJ2-2	TRBD2	CASSSPGGGRTGELFF	TGTGCCAGCAGTTCCCCTGGCGGGGGACGCACCGGGGAGCTGTTTTTT
TRBV5-4	few	TRBJ1-3	.	CASSTDWGNTIYF	TGTGCCAGCAGCACCGACTGGGGAAACACCATATATTTT
TRBV28	.	TRBJ1-5	TRBD1	CASSLTDRSNQPQHF	TGTGCCAGCAGTTTAACGGACAGGAGCAATCAGCCCCAGCATTTT
TRBV7-2	.	TRBJ1-1	.	CASSPGTENTEAFF	TGTGCCAGCAGCCCAGGAACCGAAAACACTGAAGCTTTCTTT
TRBV4-1	.	TRBJ2-7	.	CASSLHGSYEQYF	TGCGCCAGCAGCCTCCACGGGTCCTACGAGCAGTACTTC
TRBV10-3	.	TRBJ2-1	TRBD2	CAIRPRVSSGNEQFF	TGTGCCATCAGGCCCAGGGTATCTAGCGGGAATGAGCAGTTCTTC
TRBV19	.	TRBJ2-5	TRBD1	CASSTDRGQTQYF	TGTGCCAGTAGTACGGACAGGGGGCAGACCCAGTACTTC
TRBV27	.	TRBJ2-2	.	CASSLEGVGTGELFF	TGTGCCAGCAGTTTAGAGGGAGTAGGGACCGGGGAGCTGTTTTTT
TRBV11-2	once	TRBJ2-7	TRBD1	CASSTPSRDSYEQYF	TGTGCCAGCAGCACTCCGAGCCGGGACAGCTACGAGCAGTACTTC
TRBV6-5	.	TRBJ1-2	TRBD1	CAIHRDRINYGYTF	TGTGCCATTCACCGGGACAGAATTAACTATGGCTACACCTTC
TRBV7-6	.	TRBJ1-1	TRBD1	CASSSRTGGRSRSLNTEAFF	TGTGCCAGCAGCTCCCGGACAGGGGGGCGTAGCAGATCCCTGAACACTGAAGCTTTCTTT
TRBV2	.	TRBJ2-7	TRBD1	CASSEVIGTGDEQYF	TGTGCCAGCAGTGAAGTAATAGGGACAGGGGACGAGCAGTACTTC
TRBV5-1	.	TRBJ1-2	.	CASSFSWTATNYGYTF	TGCGCCAGCAGCTTTTCCTGGACAGCGACAAACTATGGCTACACCTTC
TRBV11-2	.	TRBJ2-2	.	CASSLTGFLYGELFF	TGTGCCAGCAGCCTAACAGGGTTTTTGTACGGGGAGCTGTTTTTT
TRBV5-1	.	TRBJ1-4	.	CASGPFGAYNEKLFF	TGCGCCAGCGGGCCGTTTGGGGCCTATAATGAAAAACTGTTTTTT
TRBV10-1	few	TRBJ2-5	.	CASSVGGQETQYF	TGCGCCAGCAGTGTAGGGGGTCAAGAGACCCAGTACTTC
TRBV7-9	.	TRBJ2-1	TRBD1	CASSLRGRIDGSYNEQFF	TGTGCCAGCAGCTTAAGGGGGCGGATTGATGGCTCCTACAATGAGCAGTTCTTC
TRBV3-1/TRBV3-2	.	TRBJ1-1	.	CASSQEPSGVSTEAFF	TGTGCCAGCAGCCAAGAACCGTCAGGGGTGAGCACTGAAGCTTTCTTT